This entry lists 19 T cell receptor beta chains sequenced from one sample in a study of graft-versus-host responses after intestinal transplantation. Method: immunoSEQ multiplex PCR; TCRdb's copy keeps in-frame clones and lacks some. The profile covers around 13,000 clones, with around 70% appearing a single time and over 7% taken by the ten largest. Intraepithelial plus lamina propria lymphocytes were released by processing graft tissue. The input for sequencing was ileum tissue, taken 16 days after intestinal transplant. The receptor set was obtained from a human patient who received an intestinal transplant, so some T cells may come from the graft donor.

V usage is TRBV5-1 and J usage is TRBJ1-1; D perhaps matches TRBD1 (6 bases). V lost 6 bases, J lost 1 base, and 13 bases lay in between. Per germline, CDR1 SGHRS and CDR2 YFSETQ. This CDR3 is 14 amino acids long. The CDR3 sequence: CASTGGAGNTEAFF. CDR3 DNA sequence: TGCGCCAGCACGGGGGGCGCGGGGAACACTGAAGCTTTCTTT.

This sequence joins TRBV11-2 and TRBJ2-1; D is undetermined. From germline, CDR1 is SGHAT and CDR2 FQNNGV. V lost 0 bases, J lost 3 bases, and 6 bases lay in between. The CDR3 is 14 residues long. The DNA for the CDR3 is TGTGCCAGCAGCTTAGATTCAGTCTACAATGAGCAGTTCTTC. Residues: CASSLDSVYNEQFF.

The chain couples TRBV4-1 to TRBJ1-2; D possibly corresponds to TRBD1 (6 bases). The V end lost 4 bases, the J end lost 5 bases, and 11 bases lay between the germline ends. CDR1 MGHRA and CDR2 YSYEKL come from the germline V gene. CDR3 length: 13 amino acids. The DNA for the CDR3 is TGCGCCAGCAGCCTCCAGGGGACGTATGGCTACACCTTC. Amino acid sequence: CASSLQGTYGYTF.

The V call is TRBV7-8, the J call TRBJ2-5, with TRBD1 matching 9 bases. CDR1 and CDR2 (germline): SGHVS, FQNEAQ. With 0 bases clipped from V and 7 bases from J, the junction kept 12 bases outside the gene matches. The CDR3 length is 17 residues. The CDR3 sequence: CASSLALLTGGLSTQYF. CDR3 nucleotides: TGTGCCAGCAGCTTAGCCCTATTGACAGGGGGACTTTCGACCCAGTACTTC.

This clone came up a few times. The chain joins TRBV5-6 to TRBJ1-6, with a possible D match to TRBD1 (5 bases). Germline V CDR1 and CDR2: SGHDT, YYEEEE. V was trimmed by 2 bases and J by 8 bases, leaving 14 bases between them. CDR3 length: 15 amino acids. In nucleotides, the CDR3 is TGTGCCAGCAGCTTTGGGGGGGGATTGGATTCACCCCTCCACTTT. Protein sequence: CASSFGGGLDSPLHF.

The chain carries TRBV10-2 and TRBJ2-2; tentative D call: TRBD1 (6 bases). Germline assignment: CDR1 WSHSY and CDR2 SAAADI. V lost 6 bases and J lost 8, with 10 bases in between. The CDR3 contains 12 residues. The CDR3 bases are TGCGCCAGCAGATCCGGGACAGGGGAGCTGTTTTTT. This encodes CASRSGTGELFF.

The V call is TRBV7-3, the J call TRBJ1-1, with 9 bases aligning to TRBD1. Germline-derived CDR1 and CDR2 are SGHTA and FQGTGA. The length of the CDR3 is 15 residues. V lost 6 bases and J lost 0; bases outside the gene matches: 5. CDR3: CASRYDRGMNTEAFF. The CDR3 nucleotides read TGTGCCAGCAGGTACGACAGGGGGATGAACACTGAAGCTTTCTTT.

Only a few counts were recorded for this clone. The genes are TRBV4-1 and TRBJ2-2, with D uncertain. The germline V gene encodes CDR1 MGHRA and CDR2 YSYEKL. The CDR3 runs 15 residues. V was cut by 0 bases and J by 6 bases, with 11 bases left in between. CDR3 amino acids: CASSQDGGLPGELFF. CDR3 coding DNA: TGCGCCAGCAGCCAAGATGGCGGCCTCCCCGGGGAGCTGTTTTTT.

The rearrangement joins TRBV6-5 to TRBJ2-1; 8 nucleotides match TRBD2. The germline V gene encodes CDR1 MNHEY and CDR2 SVGAGI. The trim removed 1 base at V and 0 bases at J, leaving 2 bases unmatched. This CDR3 spans 16 amino acids. In nucleotides, the CDR3 is TGTGCCAGCAGTTACTTAAGCGGGAGCTCCTACAATGAGCAGTTCTTC. Translation gives CASSYLSGSSYNEQFF.

The CDR3 protein is CASSFRLAGTGELFF. The CDR3 DNA is TGTGCCAGCAGTTTCAGACTAGCGGGCACCGGGGAGCTGTTTTTT. This rearrangement joins TRBV6-5 to TRBJ2-2; 10 bases match TRBD2. V dropped 4 bases and J dropped 4; count of bases not matched to a gene: 3. CDR3 size: 15 residues. Germline loops: CDR1 MNHEY, CDR2 SVGAGI.

The CDR3 region is CASSFYFQGGEQYF. The DNA for the CDR3 is TGTGCCAGCAGTTTCTATTTTCAGGGGGGCGAGCAGTACTTC. This sequence joins TRBV27 and TRBJ2-7; possibly TRBD1 for D (7 bases). Germline V lookup: CDR1 MNHEY, CDR2 SMNVEV (reference sequence). Trimming removed 3 bases from V and 6 bases from J, with 15 bases in between. This CDR3 is built from 14 residues.

J is TRBJ2-3 and V is TRBV25-1; no clear D gene. V shed 3 bases and J shed 9 bases, with 16 bases lying between them. The CDR3 is made up of 14 amino acids. Germline V gene sequence: CDR1 MGHDK, CDR2 SYGVNS. Here the CDR3 reads CASSDPPLIETQYF. In DNA form, the CDR3 reads TGTGCCAGCAGTGACCCCCCTTTAATCGAGACGCAGTATTTT.

DNA for the CDR3: TGTGCCATCAGGCACGGGGGGGATACCGGGGAGCTGTTTTTT. Translating gives CAIRHGGDTGELFF. This rearrangement joins TRBV10-3 to TRBJ2-2, with 8 bases that match TRBD2. The CDR3 extends over 14 amino acids. CDR1 is ENHRY and CDR2 is SYGVKD in the germline V gene. V was clipped by 6 bases and J by 5 bases; unmatched bases: 5.

V and J are TRBV4-1 and TRBJ2-2; the match to TRBD1 covers 7 bases. This CDR3 has 18 amino acids. Germline loops: CDR1 MGHRA, CDR2 YSYEKL. J lost 0 bases, V lost 0 bases, and 7 bases had no gene match. The CDR3 loop reads CASSQDDRESANTGELFF. CDR3 nucleotides: TGCGCCAGCAGCCAAGACGACAGGGAGTCAGCGAACACCGGGGAGCTGTTTTTT.

The rearrangement joins TRBV5-1 to TRBJ2-1, with 8 bases that match TRBD2. J was trimmed by 8 bases and V by 3 bases; bases with no gene match: 7. The CDR3 sequence is 14 residues long. CDR1 and CDR2 (germline): SGHRS, YFSETQ. The chain's CDR3 is CASSSYGGAYEQFF. In nucleotides, the CDR3 is TGCGCCAGCAGCTCTTACGGGGGGGCGTATGAGCAGTTCTTC.

This sequence joins TRBV9 and TRBJ2-7; 8 bases fit TRBD1. The CDR3 spans 13 residues. Germline trimming cut 3 bases from V and 6 bases from J; bases unmatched to any gene: 5. Germline V lookup: CDR1 SGDLS, CDR2 YYNGEE. The CDR3 DNA is TGTGCCAGCAGCGCCTCCACAGGGGGCGAGCAGTACTTC. It yields the protein CASSASTGGEQYF.

This chain uses TRBV2 with TRBJ2-1, with TRBD2 matching over 9 bases. Germline-derived CDR1 and CDR2 are SNHLY and FYNNEI. V lost 3 bases and J lost 8; bases outside the gene matches: 8. This CDR3 is built from 15 residues. CDR3 nucleotide sequence: TGTGCCAGCAGTGACCCGGCGGGGGGGACCGATGAGCAGTTCTTC. Translated: CASSDPAGGTDEQFF.

The V call is TRBV7-2, the J call TRBJ2-7, with D hard to call. There are 14 residues in the CDR3. Trimming cost V 5 bases and J 3 bases, with 14 bases left between them. Germline V gene sequence: CDR1 SGHTA, CDR2 FQGNSA. The CDR3 here is CASSPGASFYEQYF. The CDR3, as DNA: TGTGCCAGCAGCCCCGGTGCGAGTTTCTACGAGCAGTACTTC.

The V and J genes are TRBV27 and TRBJ2-7, with a possible D match to TRBD2 (5 bases). CDR1 is MNHEY, CDR2 SMNVEV, per germline (reference sequence). The CDR3 covers 13 residues. Trimming shortened V by 8 bases and J by 5 bases, and 16 bases separated the two germline ends. The CDR3 nucleotides read TGTGCCAGCGGTCAAGGGAGATTGAACGAGCAGTACTTC. This codes for CASGQGRLNEQYF.